Listed below are T cell receptor beta chains from one sample, sequenced in a study of identical twins. TCRdb called the 5' RACE reads again in MiXCR, with one record for every CDR3 protein. The sample includes hundreds of thousands of distinct CDR3 sequences, around 5.7% of them seen just once. The sequencing sample was made of naive T cells sorted from blood. Receptors were obtained from a young man in good health. CDR3s include the opening cysteine and the closing phenylalanine or tryptophan. The order of the fields is clone size, D gene, J gene, V gene, CDR3 DNA, CDR3 protein. D genes are given only for firm matches. Size is stated for part of the rows, as once, few or many counts, or as a class when the clone is expanded.

>-|TRBD2|TRBJ2-7|TRBV20-1
TGCAGTGGAGGGAGGGGCTCGTCCTACGAGCAGTACTTC
CSGGRGSSYEQYF
>-|TRBD1|TRBJ2-4|TRBV5-1
TGCGCCAGCACCGGGACAGAAAACATTCAGTACTTC
CASTGTENIQYF
>many|-|TRBJ2-1|TRBV5-1
TGCGCCAGCAGCCCAGGGGACACAATTTTCCCCTACAATGAGCAGTTCTTC
CASSPGDTIFPYNEQFF
>many|TRBD2|TRBJ2-3|TRBV28
TGTGCCAGCAGTATAGCGGGAGTTAATGCAGATACGCAGTATTTT
CASSIAGVNADTQYF
>-|-|TRBJ2-1|TRBV7-6
TGTGCCAGCAGCTTAGTGGAGGCGGGAACCTACAATGAGCAGTTCTTC
CASSLVEAGTYNEQFF
>many|TRBD2|TRBJ2-1|TRBV9
TGTGCCAGCAGCCTCCTAGCGGGAGCCAATGAGCAGTTCTTC
CASSLLAGANEQFF
>-|-|TRBJ2-1|TRBV7-9
TGTGCCAGCAGCGAACGGACTCCGCGCGGGGAGCAGTTCTTC
CASSERTPRGEQFF
>few|TRBD2|TRBJ2-1|TRBV7-8
TGTGCCAGCAGCCAACGGGGACTAGCGGGCCAAAATGAGCAGTTCTTC
CASSQRGLAGQNEQFF
>-|TRBD2|TRBJ2-1|TRBV27
TGTGCCAGCAGGGAAATAGCGGGAGGAGGCAATGAGCAGTTCTTC
CASREIAGGGNEQFF
>-|TRBD2|TRBJ2-3|TRBV9
TGTGCCAGCAGCGTAGACAAGACTAGCGGGAGTTCAGATACGCAGTATTTT
CASSVDKTSGSSDTQYF
>-|-|TRBJ2-3|TRBV24-1
TGTGCCACCGGATCTTTGGAAGGAGTGACAGATACGCAGTATTTT
CATGSLEGVTDTQYF
>few|TRBD1|TRBJ1-5|TRBV30
TGTGCCTGGAGGGACAGGGGAAGCAATCAGCCCCAGCATTTT
CAWRDRGSNQPQHF
>-|-|TRBJ2-6|TRBV20-1
TGCAGTGCTCGGGAGGACCGGACAGGGTTAAAGACTGGGGCCAACGTCCTGACTTTC
CSAREDRTGLKTGANVLTF
>many|TRBD2|TRBJ2-1|TRBV12-3/TRBV12-4
TGTGCCAGCAGTTTAATAACTAGCGGAGTACACAATGAGCAGTTCTTC
CASSLITSGVHNEQFF
>many|-|TRBJ2-5|TRBV20-1
TGCAGTGCGAGGACAGAAAAAGAGACCCAGTACTTC
CSARTEKETQYF
>many|-|TRBJ2-1|TRBV12-3/TRBV12-4
TGTGCCAGCAGTTTAGCCTCCGGAGCCGGGACAGAGCAGTTCTTC
CASSLASGAGTEQFF
>many|TRBD2|TRBJ2-3|TRBV20-1
TGCAAGAGCGGGAGGGCCGTAGATACGCAGTATTTT
CKSGRAVDTQYF
>many|TRBD2|TRBJ2-7|TRBV12-3/TRBV12-4
TGTGCCAGCAGTTTCCAGGGACTAGCGGGGGCCTCCTACGAGCAGTACTTC
CASSFQGLAGASYEQYF
>many|-|TRBJ2-1|TRBV20-1
TGCAGTGCTAGGGCCTCCAGCAATGAGCAGTTCTTC
CSARASSNEQFF
>-|-|TRBJ1-2|TRBV6-1
TGTGCCAGCAGAGTCCCGGGACATGAGCCCAACTATGGCTACACCTTC
CASRVPGHEPNYGYTF
>-|-|TRBJ2-3|TRBV6-2/TRBV6-3
TGTGCCAGCAGTTACAGGATCGGGTCAGGTACCAAGCGTGCGATGGATACGCAGTATTTT
CASSYRIGSGTKRAMDTQYF
>many|TRBD1|TRBJ1-6|TRBV27
TGTGCCAGCAGTCCACAGGGGTTTAATTCACCCCTCCACTTT
CASSPQGFNSPLHF
>many|-|TRBJ1-5|TRBV12-3/TRBV12-4
TGTGCCAGCAGTTTCCGAAGGCAGCCCCAGCATTTT
CASSFRRQPQHF
>many|TRBD1|TRBJ2-5|TRBV12-3/TRBV12-4
TGTGCCAGCAGCTTGACAGGGGGGCAAGAGACCCAGTACTTC
CASSLTGGQETQYF
>few|TRBD1|TRBJ2-6|TRBV14
TGTGCCAGCAGCCTTGGACAGGGGGCGCCTGGGGCCAACGTCCTGACTTTC
CASSLGQGAPGANVLTF
>few|-|TRBJ1-6|TRBV7-2
TGTGCCAGCAGCCAAGAACCGGGGGGCCGGTTTCGACACCACTTT
CASSQEPGGRFRHHF
>many|-|TRBJ2-7|TRBV29-1
TGCAGCGTTGAAGATCCCGGGGACGACGAGCAGTACTTC
CSVEDPGDDEQYF
>-|-|TRBJ2-1|TRBV5-5
TGTGCCAGCAGCTTGGAATCCGCGGACCTGACTAGTTTAGGGCAGTTCTTC
CASSLESADLTSLGQFF
>few|-|TRBJ1-2|TRBV18
TGTGCCAGCTCACCCCAAAGCAGGGGTCCTTATGGCTACACCTTC
CASSPQSRGPYGYTF
>many|-|TRBJ2-3|TRBV29-1
TGCAGCGTTGGGCCGAGCACAGATACGCAGTATTTT
CSVGPSTDTQYF
>many|-|TRBJ1-2|TRBV5-1
TGCGCCAGCAGCTTGGACTCTGGCTACACCTTC
CASSLDSGYTF
>-|-|TRBJ1-4|TRBV18
TGTGCCAGCTCACCCGTACAGGGAGAAAAACTGTTTTTT
CASSPVQGEKLFF
>few|-|TRBJ2-5|TRBV10-3
TGTGCCATCAGTGAGGGGACAAGTCAGGAGACCCAGTACTTC
CAISEGTSQETQYF
>few|TRBD2|TRBJ2-3|TRBV10-3
TGTGCCATCAGTGAGGGGACTAGCGGGAGGTTGGATACGCAGTATTTT
CAISEGTSGRLDTQYF
>many|-|TRBJ2-1|TRBV4-2
TGTGCCAGCAGCCAGGCCCCGGGACTCCAAAACAATGAGCAGTTCTTC
CASSQAPGLQNNEQFF
>many|-|TRBJ2-3|TRBV29-1
TGCAGCGTTGAGTCTGGACTCAGGGCGGATACGCAGTATTTT
CSVESGLRADTQYF
>many|TRBD1|TRBJ2-3|TRBV24-1
TGTGCCACCAGTGTGTTGGACAGGGAGAAAAGCACAGATACGCAGTATTTT
CATSVLDREKSTDTQYF
>many|TRBD2|TRBJ2-3|TRBV29-1
TGCAGCTGTGGGCCTCGGCTAGCGGTAACAGATACGCAGTATTTT
CSCGPRLAVTDTQYF
>few|TRBD2|TRBJ2-4|TRBV6-2/TRBV6-3
TGTGCCAGCAGTTATGGCGGGAGGGCCAAAAACATTCAGTACTTC
CASSYGGRAKNIQYF
>few|TRBD2|TRBJ2-7|TRBV5-8
TGTGCCAGCAGCCCCCCGGGGGGGTTCCACGAGCAGTACTTC
CASSPPGGFHEQYF
>once|-|TRBJ2-2|TRBV12-3/TRBV12-4
TGTGCCAGCAGTTTTTGGGGGTTCGGCGGGGAGCTGTTTTTT
CASSFWGFGGELFF
>many|-|TRBJ1-5|TRBV12-3/TRBV12-4
TGCGCCAGCAGCTTGGATAGCAATCAGCCCCAGCATTTT
CASSLDSNQPQHF
>many|TRBD1|TRBJ1-5|TRBV29-1
TGCAGCGTGGGGACAGTTGATCAGCCCCAGCATTTT
CSVGTVDQPQHF
>-|-|TRBJ2-5|TRBV27
TGTGCCAGCAGTTTAAGGGCAATCCAAGAGACCCAGTACTTC
CASSLRAIQETQYF
>many|-|TRBJ2-5|TRBV18
TGTGCCAGCTCACGGCAGGGCCTTTACCAAGAGACCCAGTACTTC
CASSRQGLYQETQYF
>many|TRBD2|TRBJ2-2|TRBV12-3/TRBV12-4
TGTGCCAGCAGTTTATACGGCGGGAGGAACACCGGGGAGCTGTTTTTT
CASSLYGGRNTGELFF
>few|-|TRBJ2-7|TRBV3-1
TGTGCCAGCAGCCAAGATCCGGCTAGCTCCTACGAGCAGTACTTC
CASSQDPASSYEQYF
>-|-|TRBJ1-5|TRBV2
TGTGCCAGCAGTGACAGCAATAGCAATCAGCCCCAGCATTTT
CASSDSNSNQPQHF
>many|TRBD2|TRBJ2-1|TRBV7-2
TGTGCCAGCAGCTTCTTTAGCGGGAGCGACAATGAGCAGTTCTTC
CASSFFSGSDNEQFF